The 29 T cell receptor beta chains presented below share a single source sample, sequenced in a study of T cells after yellow fever vaccination (dated by TCRdb to the late 2010s). Library creation used 5' RACE. The sequencer was an Illumina HiSeq 2500. TCRdb passed the public sequencing reads through fastp at Q25 and MiXCR, retaining productive beta sequences. Rows are unified per CDR3 protein, each entry keeping the most common DNA and genes. This sample gives hundreds of thousands of distinct CDR3 sequences in total; approximately 12% of them show up just once. Roughly an eighth of the sample is taken by the ten largest. Interpreted using the paper, the treatment or condition label stands for: live attenuated yellow fever vaccine strain. The source material was PBMCs, sampled on the day of the yellow fever booster vaccination. The receptor set was obtained from a man aged 25 to 40 who received the YFV17D yellow fever vaccine.

This clonotype came up a few times. The DNA for the CDR3 is TGTGCCAGCAGCGCGGGGACAGTCGATACGCAGTATTTT. Protein sequence: CASSAGTVDTQYF. The V gene is TRBV5-6, the J gene TRBJ2-3; D is perhaps TRBD1 (7 bases). Trimming took 4 bases from V and 6 from J, leaving 12 bases between them. This CDR3 is 13 amino acids long. The germline V gene has CDR1 SGHDT and CDR2 YYEEEE.

This clonotype was observed a few times. V and J are TRBV18 and TRBJ2-3, with TRBD2 identical over 11 bases. Germline loops: CDR1 KGHSH, CDR2 LQKENI. Trimming at V came to 6 bases and at J to 2 bases, leaving 10 bases not matched to a gene. The length of the CDR3 is 17 residues. Written as DNA, the CDR3 is TGTGCCAGCTCCCACGGGACTAGCGGAGTCCTCACAGATACGCAGTATTTT. Protein sequence: CASSHGTSGVLTDTQYF.

This clonotype occurred a few times. The chain uses TRBV6-5 and TRBJ2-7; D gene unclear. The germline gives CDR1 MNHEY, CDR2 SVGAGI. The length of the CDR3 is 15 residues. The V gene lost 1 base and the J gene lost 2 bases, with 12 bases spanning the gap. The CDR3 DNA is TGTGCCAGCAGTTACTTCCCAGGCGACACCTACGAGCAGTACTTC. It translates to CASSYFPGDTYEQYF.

This clonotype was picked up a small number of times. The chain joins TRBV20-1 to TRBJ2-1; D is perhaps TRBD2 (5 bases). Per the germline V gene, CDR1 is DFQATT and CDR2 is SNEGSKA (reference sequence). The CDR3 is 14 residues long. V was clipped by 3 bases and J by 0 bases, with 9 bases between them. CDR3 nucleotides: TGCAGTGCTAGGTTAGCGAGCTCCTACAATGAGCAGTTCTTC. Amino acids: CSARLASSYNEQFF.

There are a few counts of this clonotype. Here the CDR3 reads CSARVNLGYGYTF. The CDR3, as DNA: TGCAGTGCTAGAGTCAACTTAGGCTATGGCTACACCTTC. This chain links TRBV20-1 with TRBJ1-2; D unresolved. Trimming shortened V by 1 base and J by 4 bases, and 10 bases separated the two germline ends. Germline-derived CDR1 and CDR2 are DFQATT and SNEGSKA (reference sequence). The CDR3 has 13 amino acids.

J is TRBJ2-7 and V is TRBV20-1, with D unclear. The V end lost 4 bases, the J end lost 3 bases, and 7 bases lay between the germline ends. Germline CDR1 DFQATT, CDR2 SNEGSKA (reference sequence). The CDR3 contains 11 residues. This chain's CDR3 is CSAIGHYEQYF. CDR3 nucleotides: TGCAGTGCTATCGGGCACTACGAGCAGTACTTC.

The chain recombines TRBV15 with TRBJ2-7; 10 nucleotides match TRBD1. The CDR3 sequence is 17 residues long. V shed 4 bases, J shed 2 bases, and the junction held 11 bases outside the gene matches. Germline values: CDR1 LNHNV, CDR2 YYDKDF (reference sequence). CDR3 coding DNA: TGTGCCACCAGCAACGACAGGGGGCGATTCGATGCCTACGAGCAGTACTTC. Amino acids: CATSNDRGRFDAYEQYF. Full variable domain (remainder filled in from reference TRBV15 and TRBJ2-7): DAMVIQNPRYQVTQFGKPVTLSCSQTLNHNVMYWYQQKSSQAPKLLFHYYDKDFNNEADTPDNFQSRRPNTSFCFLDIRSPGLGDTAMYLCATSNDRGRFDAYEQYFGPGTRLTVT.

The rearrangement links TRBV29-1 to TRBJ2-2; D uncertain. The CDR3 is 13 amino acids. CDR1 and CDR2 from the germline V gene are SQVTM and ANQGSEA. V was trimmed by 3 bases and J by 3 bases, leaving 8 bases between them. The CDR3 loop reads CSVEAGDTGELFF. The CDR3 nucleotides are TGCAGCGTTGAGGCAGGAGACACCGGGGAGCTGTTTTTT.

This clonotype appeared a few times. J is TRBJ1-2 and V is TRBV4-1; 7 bases are shared with TRBD1. The V gene's germline CDR1 is MGHRA and CDR2 YSYEKL. This CDR3 contains 15 residues. V dropped 0 bases and J dropped 7; count of bases not matched to a gene: 8. The CDR3 sequence: CASSQDSDRRSGYTF. The CDR3 bases are TGCGCCAGCAGCCAAGATTCGGACAGGAGAAGTGGCTACACCTTC.

In this sample, this clonotype turned up a few times. The chain employs TRBV6-1 and TRBJ1-5; D is undetermined. The V end lost 6 bases, the J end lost 4 bases, and 7 bases lay between the germline ends. From germline, CDR1 is MNHNS and CDR2 SASEGT. The CDR3 extends over 12 amino acids. The CDR3: CASRQINQPQHF. The CDR3 region has the DNA TGTGCCAGCAGACAGATTAATCAGCCCCAGCATTTT.

This clonotype was observed many times. The chain has TRBV7-2 and TRBJ1-4; 7 positions match TRBD1. V shed 5 bases and J 8 bases; nucleotides not matched to a gene: 5. The CDR3 consists of 13 residues. Germline V gene lookup returns CDR1 SGHTA and CDR2 FQGNSA. The CDR3 sequence is CASSRDRQEKLFF. The CDR3 DNA follows: TGTGCCAGCAGCCGGGACAGACAAGAAAAACTGTTTTTT.

The J gene is TRBJ2-1, the V gene TRBV20-1; the match to TRBD2 covers 10 bases. The CDR3 is 15 amino acids. Germline CDR1 DFQATT, CDR2 SNEGSKA (reference sequence). V dropped 4 bases and J dropped 10; count of bases not matched to a gene: 13. CDR3 in amino acids: CSATPTSGDSNEQFF. CDR3 DNA sequence: TGCAGTGCTACCCCAACTAGCGGGGATTCAAACGAGCAGTTCTTC.

The chain uses TRBV11-2 and TRBJ2-3, with TRBD2 matching 12 bases. V trimming: 5 bases; J trimming: 6 bases; junction bases outside the gene matches: 6. The V gene's germline CDR1 is SGHAT and CDR2 FQNNGV. There are 15 residues in the CDR3. Here the CDR3 DNA reads TGTGCCAGCAGCCCGCTAGCGGGAGGGATGGATACGCAGTATTTT. Amino acid sequence: CASSPLAGGMDTQYF.

In its sample, this clonotype was seen a few times. The genes are TRBV5-4 and TRBJ2-1; D ambiguous. Per germline, CDR1 SGHNT and CDR2 YYREEE (reference sequence). The CDR3 loop spans 13 amino acids. The V end was cut by 3 bases, the J end by 6 bases, with 10 bases between. The CDR3 is CASSWDAGNEQFF. As DNA, the CDR3 is TGTGCCAGCAGCTGGGATGCCGGCAATGAGCAGTTCTTC.

This clonotype showed up just a few times. This chain links TRBV7-2 with TRBJ2-5, with D perhaps assigned TRBD1 or TRBD2 (5 bases each). Trimming took 8 bases from V and 5 from J, leaving 12 bases between them. Germline loops: CDR1 SGHTA, CDR2 FQGNSA. The CDR3 totals 12 residues. The CDR3 is CASDEGRETQYF. CDR3 nucleotides: TGTGCCAGCGACGAGGGGCGGGAGACCCAGTACTTC.

Only a few counts were recorded for this clonotype. The chain uses TRBV12-3 or TRBV12-4 and TRBJ2-7; D is unresolved. The ends were cut back, 4 bases at V and 1 base at J, with 2 bases in the middle. The CDR3 has 11 residues. The CDR3 loop reads CASSWSYEQYF. The CDR3 DNA is TGTGCCAGCAGTTGGTCCTACGAGCAGTACTTC.

This CDR3 is CASSLGRGLHEQYF. CDR3 sequence (DNA): TGTGCCAGCAGCTTAGGTCGCGGCCTACACGAGCAGTACTTC. The chain couples TRBV7-2 to TRBJ2-7; D remains ambiguous. V dropped 1 base and J dropped 5 bases, with 12 bases sitting between them. The CDR3 runs to 14 residues. Germline V lookup: CDR1 SGHTA, CDR2 FQGNSA.

This clonotype was detected only a few times. CDR3 in amino acids: CASYTNTGELFF. For the CDR3, the DNA is TGTGCCAGTTACACGAACACCGGGGAGCTGTTTTTT. The J gene is TRBJ2-2, the V gene TRBV7-9, with unresolved D. The germline CDR1 and CDR2 sequences are SEHNR and FQNEAQ (reference sequence). Trimming shortened V by 9 bases and J by 0 bases, and 5 bases separated the two germline ends. This CDR3 is built from 12 residues.

The rearrangement joins TRBV4-3 to TRBJ2-1; 12 positions agree with TRBD2. CDR3 length: 18 amino acids. J gave up 0 bases and V 3 bases, and 6 bases lay outside the gene matches. Germline-derived CDR1 and CDR2 are LGHNA and YSLEER. The CDR3 sequence is CASSHGLAGLSSYNEQFF. The CDR3 DNA reads as TGCGCCAGCAGCCATGGACTAGCGGGGTTGAGCTCCTACAATGAGCAGTTCTTC.

This clonotype was observed a few times. This chain links TRBV7-9 with TRBJ1-1; no clear D gene. The ends were cut back, 6 bases at V and 0 bases at J, with 14 bases in the middle. The CDR3 contains 15 residues. CDR1 and CDR2 (germline): SEHNR, FQNEAQ (reference sequence). CDR3 in amino acids: CASRDSGRLNTEAFF. CDR3 coding DNA: TGTGCCAGCAGAGACTCTGGTCGTTTGAACACTGAAGCTTTCTTT.

The rearrangement uses TRBV5-1 and TRBJ2-1, with TRBD2 identical over 7 bases. The V segment lost 4 bases and the J segment 0 bases; nucleotides outside the gene matches: 10. The length of the CDR3 is 17 residues. Germline CDR1 and CDR2: SGHRS and YFSETQ. The CDR3 sequence: CASSLGSGAPSYNEQFF. The CDR3 DNA reads TGCGCCAGCAGCCTGGGGAGCGGGGCCCCCTCCTACAATGAGCAGTTCTTC.

The chain carries TRBV10-3 and TRBJ1-6; TRBD1 aligns across 7 bases. The germline gives CDR1 ENHRY, CDR2 SYGVKD. J lost 9 bases, V lost 10 bases, and 18 bases had no gene match. CDR3 length equals 16 residues. CDR3 coding DNA: TGTGCCACCAGGTCCGGAGCCAGGGGGATTAGTTCACCCCTCCACTTT. Encoded protein: CATRSGARGISSPLHF.

Points on this clonotype: Just one base apart from a much larger clone, this may be a read error. This chain links TRBV11-2 with TRBJ2-7; tentatively, D is TRBD1 (6 bases). This CDR3 spans 15 amino acids. V lost 1 base to trimming and J lost 0 bases, with 10 bases between them. Per germline, CDR1 SGHAT and CDR2 FQNNGV. CDR3 bases: TGTGCCAGCAGCTTAGTGCAGGGGAGCTCCTACGAGCAGTACTTC. Protein sequence: CASSLVQGSSYEQYF. Drawing the rest from reference TRBV11-2 and TRBJ2-7, the complete variable domain is EAGVAQSPRYKIIEKRQSVAFWCNPISGHATLYWYQQILGQGPKLLIQFQNNGVVDDSQLPKDRFSAERLKGVDSTLKIQPAKLEDSAVYLCASSLVQGSSYEQYFGPGTRLTVT.

The rearrangement joins TRBV11-2 to TRBJ2-2, with TRBD2 matching over 9 bases. The J segment lost 2 bases and the V segment lost 3 bases, leaving 13 bases of the junction unmatched. The CDR3 loop spans 19 amino acids. Germline values: CDR1 SGHAT, CDR2 FQNNGV. The CDR3 DNA is TGTGCCAGCAGCTTTGTACGGGCCGGGACTAGCAGAAACACCGGGGAGCTGTTTTTT. It encodes CASSFVRAGTSRNTGELFF.

The J gene is TRBJ2-2, the V gene TRBV29-1; D may be TRBD2 (5 bases). The CDR3 is made up of 15 amino acids. The V end was cut by 1 base, the J end by 0 bases, with 9 bases between. The germline gives CDR1 SQVTM, CDR2 ANQGSEA. CDR3 sequence (DNA): TGCAGCGTTGAAGCGGGGAATTCGAACACCGGGGAGCTGTTTTTT. Translation: CSVEAGNSNTGELFF.

The V and J genes are TRBV11-2 and TRBJ2-3; 7 bases line up with TRBD1. Germline V gene data show CDR1 as SGHAT and CDR2 as FQNNGV. Germline trimming cut 4 bases from V and 0 bases from J; bases unmatched to any gene: 7. The CDR3 has 16 amino acids. The CDR3 is CASSSRQGTSTDTQYF. The CDR3 DNA reads as TGTGCCAGCAGCTCACGACAGGGAACTAGCACAGATACGCAGTATTTT.

The gene calls are TRBV15 and TRBJ1-2; unclear D gene. The CDR3 length is 12 residues. Germline values: CDR1 LNHNV, CDR2 YYDKDF (reference sequence). V was pared by 0 bases and J by 10 bases, with 9 bases between. The CDR3 region is CATSRDYRDYTF. CDR3 DNA sequence: TGTGCCACCAGCAGAGATTACCGGGACTACACCTTC.

This clonotype has only a few counts. CDR3 protein: CASSSGVLYYEQFF. In DNA, the CDR3 is TGTGCCAGCAGTTCCGGGGTTCTGTATTATGAGCAGTTCTTC. This rearrangement joins TRBV12-3 or TRBV12-4 to TRBJ2-1, with D possibly TRBD2 on 5 matching bases. The CDR3 runs 14 residues. Trimming took 4 bases from V and 8 from J, leaving 15 bases between them.

The chain recombines TRBV14 with TRBJ2-1, with TRBD2 as a possible D gene (6 bases). V was pared by 6 bases and J by 1 base, with 10 bases between. The CDR3 consists of 14 residues. Germline CDR1 reads SGHDN; CDR2 reads FVKESK. CDR3 in DNA: TGTGCCAGCAGTAAAGCGGGTTCCTACAATGAGCAGTTCTTC. Amino acid sequence: CASSKAGSYNEQFF.